A selection of T cell receptor beta chains follows, all from one sample in a study of T cell responses to AZD1222 COVID-19 vaccine. Only in-frame clones appear in the TCRdb table, and some are missing; sequencing was by immunoSEQ multiplex PCR. The sample contains 150,000 or so clones, 90% to 95% of which appear only once. The source was peripheral blood, collected 28 days after the second AZD1222 dose. The receptors shown here come from an adult who received the AZD1222 COVID-19 vaccine. The CDR3 runs from the conserved cysteine through the conserved F or W. A D gene is named only where the DNA matches it firmly. Expanded clones are given a class, and other clones once, few, many or no size at all.

j_gene: TRBJ2-2; d_gene: -; v_gene: TRBV19; abundance: -; CDR3aa: CATRLEGATGELFF; CDR3nt: TGTGCCACCCGACTGGAAGGGGCAACCGGGGAGCTGTTTTTT
j_gene: TRBJ1-1; d_gene: TRBD1; v_gene: TRBV9; abundance: once; CDR3aa: CASSGFAGGNTEAFF; CDR3nt: TGTGCCAGCAGCGGCTTCGCAGGGGGGAACACTGAAGCTTTCTTT
j_gene: TRBJ2-7; d_gene: TRBD1; v_gene: TRBV2; abundance: -; CDR3aa: CASSSGQGRARQYF; CDR3nt: TGTGCCAGCAGTTCTGGACAGGGAAGGGCTAGGCAGTACTTC
j_gene: TRBJ1-2; d_gene: -; v_gene: TRBV28; abundance: -; CDR3aa: CASSAGPYGYTF; CDR3nt: TGTGCCAGCAGCGCAGGCCCCTATGGCTACACCTTC
j_gene: TRBJ1-2; d_gene: TRBD1; v_gene: TRBV5-1; abundance: -; CDR3aa: CASSVQGNYGYTF; CDR3nt: TGCGCCAGCAGCGTACAGGGGAACTATGGCTACACCTTC
j_gene: TRBJ2-7; d_gene: -; v_gene: TRBV7-2; abundance: -; CDR3aa: CASSLEATYEQYF; CDR3nt: TGTGCCAGCAGCTTGGAGGCTACCTACGAGCAGTACTTC
j_gene: TRBJ1-1; d_gene: -; v_gene: TRBV5-6; abundance: -; CDR3aa: CASSFLNWDTEAFF; CDR3nt: TGTGCCAGCAGCTTCCTCAACTGGGACACTGAAGCTTTCTTT
j_gene: TRBJ2-7; d_gene: -; v_gene: TRBV4-1; abundance: -; CDR3aa: CASSPVEGAQEQYF; CDR3nt: TGCGCCAGCAGCCCCGTGGAGGGGGCGCAGGAGCAGTACTTC
j_gene: TRBJ2-7; d_gene: TRBD1; v_gene: TRBV18; abundance: -; CDR3aa: CASSPGTGNYEQYF; CDR3nt: TGTGCCAGCTCACCGGGGACAGGGAATTACGAGCAGTACTTC
j_gene: TRBJ2-1; d_gene: TRBD1; v_gene: TRBV5-1; abundance: -; CDR3aa: CASSFTGQGGNEQFF; CDR3nt: TGCGCCAGCAGCTTCACGGGACAGGGAGGGAATGAGCAGTTCTTC
j_gene: TRBJ1-2; d_gene: -; v_gene: TRBV4-1; abundance: once; CDR3aa: CASSLTRDVGYTF; CDR3nt: TGCGCCAGCAGCCTCACCAGGGACGTGGGCTACACCTTC
j_gene: TRBJ2-7; d_gene: -; v_gene: TRBV28; abundance: -; CDR3aa: CASRATGSYEQYF; CDR3nt: TGTGCCAGCAGGGCGACAGGCTCCTACGAGCAGTACTTC
j_gene: TRBJ2-3; d_gene: -; v_gene: TRBV7-2; abundance: -; CDR3aa: CASSLEGYSTDTQYF; CDR3nt: TGTGCCAGCAGCTTAGAAGGATATAGCACAGATACGCAGTATTTT
j_gene: TRBJ2-1; d_gene: TRBD2; v_gene: TRBV5-1; abundance: -; CDR3aa: CASSFLAGMRQFF; CDR3nt: TGCGCCAGCAGCTTCCTAGCGGGAATGCGGCAGTTCTTC
j_gene: TRBJ1-1; d_gene: -; v_gene: TRBV28; abundance: -; CDR3aa: CASSLYRMNTEAFF; CDR3nt: TGTGCCAGCAGTTTGTACAGAATGAACACTGAAGCTTTCTTT
j_gene: TRBJ1-1; d_gene: -; v_gene: TRBV2; abundance: -; CDR3aa: CASSEVGEANTEAFF; CDR3nt: TGTGCCAGCAGTGAAGTCGGGGAAGCGAACACTGAAGCTTTCTTT
j_gene: TRBJ1-5; d_gene: -; v_gene: TRBV7-2; abundance: once; CDR3aa: CASSVDRFQPQHF; CDR3nt: TGTGCCAGCAGCGTCGACAGGTTCCAGCCCCAGCATTTT
j_gene: TRBJ1-2; d_gene: -; v_gene: TRBV19; abundance: -; CDR3aa: CASSIGGSGYTF; CDR3nt: TGTGCCAGTAGTATAGGAGGGAGCGGCTACACCTTC
j_gene: TRBJ1-2; d_gene: -; v_gene: TRBV4-3; abundance: once; CDR3aa: CASSRSPAREHGGYTF; CDR3nt: TGCGCCAGCAGCCGCTCTCCGGCCAGGGAACACGGTGGCTACACCTTC
j_gene: TRBJ2-3; d_gene: -; v_gene: TRBV7-9; abundance: once; CDR3aa: CASSSDREGTDTQYF; CDR3nt: TGTGCCAGCAGCTCCGACAGGGAGGGCACAGATACGCAGTATTTT
j_gene: TRBJ2-3; d_gene: TRBD2; v_gene: TRBV6-5; abundance: -; CDR3aa: CASTRGSGRMDTQYF; CDR3nt: TGTGCCAGCACCCGAGGTAGCGGGAGGATGGATACGCAGTATTTT
j_gene: TRBJ1-1; d_gene: -; v_gene: TRBV10-3; abundance: -; CDR3aa: CAITPQVQNTEAFF; CDR3nt: TGTGCCATCACCCCTCAAGTCCAGAACACTGAAGCTTTCTTT
j_gene: TRBJ2-3; d_gene: TRBD1; v_gene: TRBV3-1/TRBV3-2; abundance: -; CDR3aa: CASSQGDRGRLTDTQYF; CDR3nt: TGTGCCAGCAGCCAAGGGGACAGGGGGAGACTCACAGATACGCAGTATTTT
j_gene: TRBJ2-7; d_gene: TRBD2; v_gene: TRBV5-4; abundance: -; CDR3aa: CASSLLASGSYEQYF; CDR3nt: TGTGCCAGCAGCTTGTTGGCTAGCGGATCCTACGAGCAGTACTTC
j_gene: TRBJ2-5; d_gene: -; v_gene: TRBV2; abundance: -; CDR3aa: CASKGGGRGFQETQYF; CDR3nt: TGTGCCAGCAAAGGTGGAGGTCGGGGCTTCCAAGAGACCCAGTACTTC
j_gene: TRBJ2-7; d_gene: TRBD2; v_gene: TRBV29-1; abundance: -; CDR3aa: CSVVKAGGPSWGSYEQYF; CDR3nt: TGCAGCGTTGTAAAAGCGGGAGGCCCGTCATGGGGGTCCTACGAGCAGTACTTC
j_gene: TRBJ2-2; d_gene: TRBD2; v_gene: TRBV6-4; abundance: -; CDR3aa: CASSSGGATGELFF; CDR3nt: TGTGCCAGCAGTAGCGGGGGGGCCACCGGGGAGCTGTTTTTT
j_gene: TRBJ2-7; d_gene: -; v_gene: TRBV2; abundance: -; CDR3aa: CASKADSYEQYF; CDR3nt: TGTGCCAGCAAGGCAGACTCCTACGAGCAGTACTTC
j_gene: TRBJ1-1; d_gene: -; v_gene: TRBV11-2; abundance: -; CDR3aa: CASSPIRGAAPGTNTEAFF; CDR3nt: TGTGCCAGCAGCCCAATCCGGGGGGCGGCCCCAGGCACGAACACTGAAGCTTTCTTT
j_gene: TRBJ1-2; d_gene: -; v_gene: TRBV5-6; abundance: -; CDR3aa: CASSERQVDYGYTF; CDR3nt: TGTGCCAGCAGCGAACGACAGGTGGACTATGGCTACACCTTC
j_gene: TRBJ1-4; d_gene: -; v_gene: TRBV29-1; abundance: -; CDR3aa: CSVAGLEEKLFF; CDR3nt: TGCAGCGTTGCCGGGTTGGAAGAAAAACTGTTTTTT
j_gene: TRBJ1-1; d_gene: TRBD1; v_gene: TRBV12-3/TRBV12-4; abundance: -; CDR3aa: CASRGQGRTEAFF; CDR3nt: TGTGCCAGCAGGGGACAGGGGCGCACTGAAGCTTTCTTT
j_gene: TRBJ2-1; d_gene: TRBD2; v_gene: TRBV4-1; abundance: -; CDR3aa: CASSQVLAGGSYNEQFF; CDR3nt: TGCGCCAGCAGCCAAGTTTTAGCGGGAGGGTCCTACAATGAGCAGTTCTTC
j_gene: TRBJ2-3; d_gene: -; v_gene: TRBV27; abundance: once; CDR3aa: CASRNRGGPDTQYF; CDR3nt: TGTGCCAGCCGTAACAGGGGAGGTCCAGATACGCAGTATTTT
j_gene: TRBJ2-7; d_gene: -; v_gene: TRBV6-2/TRBV6-3; abundance: once; CDR3aa: CASSSGTLGQYF; CDR3nt: TGTGCCAGCAGCTCCGGGACCCTCGGGCAGTACTTC
j_gene: TRBJ1-2; d_gene: -; v_gene: TRBV7-9; abundance: -; CDR3aa: CASSLVSINYGYTF; CDR3nt: TGTGCCAGCAGCTTAGTGTCGATAAACTATGGCTACACCTTC
j_gene: TRBJ2-2; d_gene: -; v_gene: TRBV2; abundance: few; CDR3aa: CASSVPRDTGELFF; CDR3nt: TGTGCCAGCAGTGTCCCTAGGGACACCGGGGAGCTGTTTTTT
j_gene: TRBJ1-4; d_gene: -; v_gene: TRBV19; abundance: once; CDR3aa: CASSIHSKKEKLFF; CDR3nt: TGTGCCAGTAGTATTCACTCCAAAAAAGAAAAACTGTTTTTT
j_gene: TRBJ2-1; d_gene: -; v_gene: TRBV4-3; abundance: -; CDR3aa: CASSQEAKPYNEQFF; CDR3nt: TGCGCCAGCAGCCAAGAAGCAAAACCCTACAATGAGCAGTTCTTC
j_gene: TRBJ1-5; d_gene: -; v_gene: TRBV2; abundance: -; CDR3aa: CASRGGLQPQHF; CDR3nt: TGTGCCAGCAGGGGGGGGCTTCAGCCCCAGCATTTT
j_gene: TRBJ1-1; d_gene: TRBD1; v_gene: TRBV9; abundance: -; CDR3aa: CASSVVGQGLFTEAFF; CDR3nt: TGTGCCAGCAGCGTAGTAGGACAGGGGTTATTCACTGAAGCTTTCTTT
j_gene: TRBJ2-5; d_gene: TRBD2; v_gene: TRBV7-9; abundance: -; CDR3aa: CASSSGTRGETQYF; CDR3nt: TGTGCCAGCAGCTCAGGGACTAGGGGAGAGACCCAGTACTTC
j_gene: TRBJ2-7; d_gene: TRBD1; v_gene: TRBV18; abundance: -; CDR3aa: CASSPGTGDVEQYF; CDR3nt: TGTGCCAGCTCACCAGGGACAGGAGACGTCGAGCAGTACTTC
j_gene: TRBJ2-2; d_gene: -; v_gene: TRBV9; abundance: -; CDR3aa: CASSVADPGELFF; CDR3nt: TGTGCCAGCAGTGTGGCGGACCCCGGGGAGCTGTTTTTT
j_gene: TRBJ2-7; d_gene: -; v_gene: TRBV6-5; abundance: once; CDR3aa: CASRFGQFDYEQYF; CDR3nt: TGTGCCAGCAGGTTCGGACAGTTTGACTACGAGCAGTACTTC
j_gene: TRBJ2-2; d_gene: TRBD1; v_gene: TRBV2; abundance: -; CDR3aa: CASSDRVVTGELFF; CDR3nt: TGTGCCAGTTCCGACAGGGTGGTCACCGGGGAGCTGTTTTTT
j_gene: TRBJ2-5; d_gene: -; v_gene: TRBV7-2; abundance: -; CDR3aa: CASSPARGPQYTQYF; CDR3nt: TGTGCCAGCAGCCCCGCCAGGGGTCCGCAATATACCCAGTACTTC
j_gene: TRBJ1-2; d_gene: -; v_gene: TRBV28; abundance: -; CDR3aa: CASSGPGQRFYGYTF; CDR3nt: TGTGCCAGCAGTGGCCCCGGGCAGCGATTCTATGGCTACACCTTC
j_gene: TRBJ2-3; d_gene: TRBD2; v_gene: TRBV28; abundance: -; CDR3aa: CASSLASGRYTQYF; CDR3nt: TGTGCCAGCAGTTTGGCTAGCGGGAGGTATACGCAGTATTTT
j_gene: TRBJ2-3; d_gene: -; v_gene: TRBV12-3/TRBV12-4; abundance: -; CDR3aa: CASSLRGTDTQYF; CDR3nt: TGTGCCAGCAGTTTACGGGGCACAGATACGCAGTATTTT
j_gene: TRBJ2-3; d_gene: TRBD2; v_gene: TRBV10-3; abundance: few; CDR3aa: CAISGAGASGGLDTQYF; CDR3nt: TGTGCCATCAGCGGGGCCGGGGCTAGCGGGGGGCTAGATACGCAGTATTTT
j_gene: TRBJ2-7; d_gene: TRBD1; v_gene: TRBV11-2; abundance: -; CDR3aa: CASSHRRGQGIYEQYF; CDR3nt: TGTGCCAGCAGCCACCGTCGGGGACAGGGTATCTACGAGCAGTACTTC
j_gene: TRBJ1-1; d_gene: -; v_gene: TRBV3-1/TRBV3-2; abundance: -; CDR3aa: CASSPFVGGRVNTEAFF; CDR3nt: TGTGCCAGCAGCCCATTCGTCGGGGGGCGGGTGAACACTGAAGCTTTCTTT
j_gene: TRBJ1-5; d_gene: -; v_gene: TRBV7-9; abundance: once; CDR3aa: CASSWTDNQPQHF; CDR3nt: TGTGCCAGCAGCTGGACAGATAATCAGCCCCAGCATTTT
j_gene: TRBJ1-2; d_gene: TRBD1; v_gene: TRBV18; abundance: -; CDR3aa: CASSQGTGAQLGAYTF; CDR3nt: TGTGCCAGCTCGCAGGGGACAGGGGCCCAACTTGGGGCCTACACCTTC